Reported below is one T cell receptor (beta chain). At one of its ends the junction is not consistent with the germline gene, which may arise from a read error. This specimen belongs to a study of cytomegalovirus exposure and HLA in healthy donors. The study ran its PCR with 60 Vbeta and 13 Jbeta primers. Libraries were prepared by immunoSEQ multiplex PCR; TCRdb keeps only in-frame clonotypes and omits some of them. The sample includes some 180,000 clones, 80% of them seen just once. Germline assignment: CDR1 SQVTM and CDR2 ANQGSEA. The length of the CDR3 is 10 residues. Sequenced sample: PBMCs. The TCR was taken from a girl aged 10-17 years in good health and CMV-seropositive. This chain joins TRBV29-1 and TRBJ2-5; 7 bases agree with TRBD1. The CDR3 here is CSVVGTASDF. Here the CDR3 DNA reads TGCAGCGTAGTCGGGACAGCCTCTGACTTC.